The entry that follows covers one T cell receptor (beta chain) sequence. What this receptor recognizes is not known. Base qualities are not recorded, but no much larger clone differs from it by a single base. The sample is drawn from a study of shared clonotypes between healthy human individuals (dated by TCRdb to the early 2020s). Background on the whole study: A few men and a couple of women, aged 18 to 49 years, made up the cohort. Per donor, three plates each were used for CD4 naive and CD4 memory, two for CD8 naive, and one for CD8 memory. To estimate repertoire size and how much clonotype sharing occurs between individuals, the study deeply sequenced the blood TCR repertoires of about five healthy adults. To increase sequencing depth and limit assay-specific biases, different laboratories used diverse techniques to prepare libraries and sequence TCR repertoires. Per donor, leukapheresis produced somewhere between about 0.85 and 8.9 billion PBMCs.

Using the deep immunoSEQ assay, multiplex PCR amplified TCR CDR3 regions from genomic DNA. Genomic DNA extracted from each cell subset was distributed evenly over all wells of several immunoSEQ 96-well plates, and each plate served as one replicate. For sorted subsets, around 200 ng genomic DNA, equal to tens of thousands of T cell genomes, was loaded into each replicate PCR. Purified libraries were quantified with a Qubit 3.0 fluorometer, sized on a Bioanalyzer 2100, and re-quantified with the KAPA Library Quantification kit. Each immunoSEQ 96-well plate was sequenced on its own single-read 150-cycle Illumina NextSeq 550 flow cell. As for the original processing: The immunoSEQ output contained only junctional sequences without quality scores, so filtering could not match that applied to full-length reads. To assign V/J genes and CDR3, sequences were annotated against IMGT germline references using PyIR, a Python wrapper for IgBLAST v1.9. Reads were removed for weak V/J assignments (E-value above 1e-6), missing CDR3, stop codons, out-of-frame junctions, or ambiguous translated residues. V3J clonotypes were defined by identical inferred V gene, J gene, and CDR3 amino acid sequence. The percentage overlap between two repertoires was calculated by dividing the number of shared unique clonotypes by the size of the smaller repertoire. Three approaches were used to assess repertoire richness: RTK rarefaction, the Chao1 estimator, and Recon v2.1 estimates of unobserved clonotypes. Generation probabilities for all TCRbeta clonotypes obtained by the gDNA method from a handful of donors were computed using OLGA. TCRdb's version of the immuneACCESS table is confined to in-frame rearrangements and falls short of the full clone set. An unresolved V gene accounts for under half of the shortfall where checked; the remainder is of unknown origin. V and J calls and clone size are those listed in that table; D and trimming were worked out from the DNA. Present in this sample are roughly 2.2 million clones, 80% to 95% of which were seen just once. The ten largest clones capture about 0.36% of the sample.

CDR3 length: 15 amino acids, cysteine to phenylalanine. The kept DNA is CDR3 alone, 45 bases in frame from the first base. V is clipped by 10 bases and J by 2 bases, and the sequence between their germline boundaries is 20 bases long. CDR1 and CDR2 (MDHEN, SYDVKM) derive from the germline V gene. Healthy HIV-negative adults with no recently reported acute infections or vaccinations were included as donors. All donors were Caucasian adults living in Nashville, Tennessee, USA. CD4+ T cells were enriched through magnetic negative selection, after which naive cells were positively selected on CD45RA and the remaining negative fraction served as the memory subset. Blood was collected by leukapheresis, and PBMCs were isolated by Ficoll-Histopaque density gradient centrifugation and then cryopreserved in liquid nitrogen vapor phase. Analytical flow cytometry was used to check the purity and quantity of every magnetically sorted T cell population. Genomic DNA was isolated from every sorted fraction and measured by UV absorbance on a Nanodrop 2000c.

Points the paper makes about the study in general: Sampling was limited to blood, and TCR repertoires in tissue likely differ from TCR repertoires in blood. Pairwise subsampling led to the expectation that sequencing depth would affect the degree of clonotype sharing among donors. Roughly 5% of naive CD4, 3.5% of naive CD8, about 2.1% of memory CD4, and about 0.4% of memory CD8 clonotypes were shared across several donors. Even with the large sequencing depth, rarefaction of the sorted-subset datasets indicated that sequencing was incomplete. Naive subsets generally had larger estimated clonotype richness than memory subsets. Because the study included a small number of donors, the genetic and exposure-history diversity represented was limited. Compared with non-shared clonotypes, clonotypes shared by all four sorted-subset donors had higher generation probabilities.

This receptor was obtained from a man aged 18 to 29 in good health. Some clones in this sample may be carry-over from other donors' samples. The sequence is built from TRBV28 and TRBJ2-5; the D gene is unclear. Sequenced input: naive CD4+ T cells from PBMCs. The sample's cell subset or site label, in plain terms: CD45RA+ positively selected. The DNA sequence is TGTGCCAACTTTCCCCGCGCTTTGGAGCAAGAGACCCAGTACTTC. Translated, this is CANFPRALEQETQYF.